Listed below are T cell receptor beta chains from one sample, sequenced in a study of T cells after yellow fever vaccination. TCRdb recomputed calls from the 5' RACE reads with MiXCR, one row per CDR3 protein. Here the sample spans approximately 610,000 distinct CDR3 sequences, 17% being singletons. This specimen was PBMCs, taken more than 4 days after the first yellow fever vaccination. These receptors were collected from a man between 18 and 29 years old who received the YFV17D yellow fever vaccine. Both conserved end residues are part of each CDR3. A D gene is named only where the DNA matches it firmly. Size tells how often a clone was seen (once, few, many) or the class of an expanded clone, and some rows leave it out.

D | length | J | V | size | CDR3 | DNA
TRBD2 | 16 | TRBJ2-3 | TRBV5-1 | - | CASSPWGAGEADTQYF | TGCGCCAGCAGCCCCTGGGGAGCGGGGGAAGCAGATACGCAGTATTTT
- | 14 | TRBJ2-1 | TRBV5-1 | few | CASNGPAIENEQFF | TGCGCCAGCAACGGGCCGGCCATCGAGAATGAGCAGTTCTTC
- | 14 | TRBJ2-1 | TRBV30 | - | CAWSTGASVDEQFF | TGTGCCTGGAGTACGGGGGCCTCTGTGGATGAGCAGTTCTTC
- | 14 | TRBJ2-3 | TRBV4-3 | few | CASSHTDRTDTQYF | TGCGCCAGCAGCCATACAGACCGGACAGATACGCAGTATTTT
- | 15 | TRBJ2-3 | TRBV12-3/TRBV12-4 | few | CASSFMGEYTDTQYF | TGTGCCAGCAGTTTTATGGGGGAGTACACAGATACGCAGTATTTT
TRBD1 | 16 | TRBJ1-4 | TRBV10-3 | - | CAISSDREATNEKLFF | TGTGCCATCAGTTCGGACAGGGAGGCGACTAATGAAAAACTGTTTTTT
TRBD1 | 21 | TRBJ1-4 | TRBV2 | - | CASSKKFPGQGFTATNEKLFF | TGTGCCAGCAGTAAAAAATTCCCGGGACAGGGATTTACTGCAACTAATGAAAAACTGTTTTTT
- | 14 | TRBJ2-5 | TRBV7-2 | few | CASSADLSLETQYF | TGTGCCAGCAGCGCGGACTTATCATTGGAGACCCAGTACTTC
TRBD2 | 11 | TRBJ2-7 | TRBV20-1 | few | CSLSGSYEQYF | TGCAGTCTTAGCGGGAGCTACGAGCAGTACTTC
- | 14 | TRBJ2-7 | TRBV27 | - | CASSLYPSAYEQYF | TGTGCCAGCAGTTTGTATCCATCCGCCTACGAGCAGTACTTC
TRBD2 | 19 | TRBJ2-2 | TRBV4-3 | - | CASSQGLAVSFPNTGELFF | TGCGCCAGCAGCCAGGGACTAGCGGTCTCTTTCCCCAACACCGGGGAGCTGTTTTTT
TRBD1 | 17 | TRBJ2-3 | TRBV7-8 | few | CASSPRDRGVVTDTQYF | TGTGCCAGCAGCCCTCGGGACAGGGGGGTTGTCACAGATACGCAGTATTTT
- | 15 | TRBJ1-1 | TRBV28 | many | CASSRFPGDWTEAFF | TGTGCCAGCAGTCGGTTTCCAGGGGATTGGACTGAAGCTTTCTTT
- | 15 | TRBJ2-1 | TRBV7-3 | few | CASSTPTGAGNEQFF | TGTGCCAGCAGCACGCCAACGGGGGCGGGCAATGAGCAGTTCTTC
TRBD2 | 15 | TRBJ2-7 | TRBV7-6 | few | CASSLSGGGPYEQYF | TGTGCCAGCAGCCTAAGCGGGGGCGGCCCCTACGAGCAGTACTTC
- | 14 | TRBJ1-1 | TRBV6-1 | - | CASSRYSAGTEAFF | TGTGCCAGCAGTCGGTACAGCGCGGGGACTGAAGCTTTCTTT
TRBD1 | 15 | TRBJ2-3 | TRBV2 | few | CASSVVGTGTDTQYF | TGTGCCAGCAGTGTGGTGGGGACAGGCACAGATACGCAGTATTTT
- | 13 | TRBJ2-3 | TRBV6-2/TRBV6-3 | - | CASSYLRRETQYF | TGTGCCAGCAGTTACCTTCGTAGGGAGACGCAGTATTTT
- | 14 | TRBJ2-2 | TRBV12-3/TRBV12-4 | few | CASKIGRGHGELFF | TGTGCCAGCAAAATAGGTCGGGGGCACGGGGAGCTGTTTTTT
- | 16 | TRBJ2-6 | TRBV7-9 | - | CASRSFGTPGANVLTF | TGTGCCAGCAGATCCTTCGGGACTCCCGGGGCCAACGTCCTGACTTTC
TRBD2 | 17 | TRBJ2-1 | TRBV6-1 | - | CASSGKVLTGGYNEQFF | TGTGCCAGCAGTGGAAAGGTTCTAACGGGGGGTTACAATGAGCAGTTCTTC
- | 14 | TRBJ2-1 | TRBV4-3 | few | CASSQVTRGYEQFF | TGCGCCAGCAGCCAAGTTACCCGTGGCTATGAGCAGTTCTTC
- | 15 | TRBJ1-5 | TRBV5-6 | few | CASSLAGLGNQPQHF | TGTGCCAGCAGCTTGGCCGGGTTAGGCAATCAGCCCCAGCATTTT
TRBD2 | 15 | TRBJ2-5 | TRBV7-9 | - | CASSLVGLAWETQYF | TGTGCCAGCAGCTTAGTAGGACTAGCGTGGGAGACCCAGTACTTC
- | 17 | TRBJ2-7 | TRBV11-1 | - | CASSSSLGGIKNYEQYF | TGTGCCAGCAGCTCATCCTTGGGGGGAATTAAAAACTACGAGCAGTACTTC
- | 15 | TRBJ2-1 | TRBV7-6 | - | CASSSSQVIDNEQFF | TGTGCCAGCAGCTCCTCCCAGGTTATAGATAATGAGCAGTTCTTC
- | 15 | TRBJ2-2 | TRBV7-9 | few | CASSLRGTDTGELFF | TGTGCCAGCAGCTTACGGGGTACAGACACCGGGGAGCTGTTTTTT
- | 16 | TRBJ1-2 | TRBV6-5 | - | CASSYGGRPPNYGYTF | TGTGCCAGCAGTTACGGGGGACGGCCCCCTAACTATGGCTACACCTTC
TRBD1 | 13 | TRBJ2-7 | TRBV19 | - | CASSIWTGREQYF | TGTGCCAGTAGTATATGGACAGGGCGGGAGCAGTACTTC
- | 16 | TRBJ2-4 | TRBV21-1 | few | CASRGTQGATKNIQYF | TGTGCCAGCAGGGGGACACAGGGGGCGACCAAAAACATTCAGTACTTC
- | 16 | TRBJ2-3 | TRBV3-1 | few | CASSPIGGTITDTQYF | TGTGCCAGCAGCCCCATTGGTGGGACAATCACAGATACGCAGTATTTT
- | 12 | TRBJ1-1 | TRBV6-5 | - | CASSYEMGEAFF | TGTGCCAGCAGTTACGAGATGGGTGAAGCTTTCTTT
- | 13 | TRBJ1-2 | TRBV2 | - | CASSVRGAWGYTF | TGTGCCAGCAGTGTACGGGGGGCTTGGGGCTACACCTTC
- | 15 | TRBJ1-1 | TRBV4-3 | many | CASSQSYRVNTEAFF | TGCGCCAGCAGCCAATCCTACCGAGTTAACACTGAAGCTTTCTTT
- | 12 | TRBJ2-3 | TRBV2 | - | CASRPLAISQYF | TGTGCCAGCAGACCACTCGCAATCTCGCAGTATTTT
- | 14 | TRBJ2-2 | TRBV9 | few | CASRPHQSTGELFF | TGTGCCAGCAGACCTCACCAGAGCACCGGGGAGCTGTTTTTT
- | 12 | TRBJ2-1 | TRBV23-1 | few | CASSRRQGMEFF | TGCGCCAGCAGTCGCCGCCAGGGTATGGAGTTCTTC
- | 12 | TRBJ1-6 | TRBV6-1 | few | CASSQNNSPLHF | TGTGCCAGCAGCCAGAATAATTCACCCCTCCACTTT
TRBD2 | 14 | TRBJ2-5 | TRBV5-4 | - | CASSITSGVETQYF | TGTGCCAGCAGCATTACTAGCGGGGTCGAGACCCAGTACTTC
- | 12 | TRBJ2-3 | TRBV20-1 | - | CSAKQGADTQYF | TGCAGTGCTAAACAGGGCGCAGATACGCAGTATTTT
- | 15 | TRBJ2-2 | TRBV6-4 | many | CASSAWQGGTGELFF | TGTGCCAGCAGTGCTTGGCAGGGTGGCACCGGGGAGCTGTTTTTT
- | 14 | TRBJ2-2 | TRBV4-3 | - | CASSQEGWAGELFF | TGCGCCAGCAGCCAAGAGGGGTGGGCCGGGGAGCTGTTTTTT
- | 14 | TRBJ2-4 | TRBV6-1 | few | CASMPWGAKNIQYF | TGTGCCAGCATGCCTTGGGGGGCCAAAAACATTCAGTACTTC
- | 13 | TRBJ1-2 | TRBV12-3/TRBV12-4 | - | CASREGQTYGYTF | TGTGCCAGCAGGGAAGGACAGACTTATGGCTACACCTTC
- | 15 | TRBJ1-6 | TRBV3-1 | few | CASSQSQNYNSPLHF | TGTGCCAGCAGCCAATCACAAAACTATAATTCACCCCTCCACTTT
- | 16 | TRBJ2-3 | TRBV12-3/TRBV12-4 | few | CASRLWGGPGPDTQYF | TGTGCCAGCAGACTCTGGGGCGGCCCTGGGCCAGATACGCAGTATTTT